The 6 T cell receptor beta chains below all came from one sample that was sequenced in a study of breast tumors, draining lymph nodes, adjacent tissues. One entry per CDR3 protein, called by TCRdb with MiXCR from the multiplex PCR reads. The repertoire consists of 12,000 or so distinct CDR3 sequences, with about 50% occurring once and the leading ten covering about 38%. Sequenced: tumor-adjacent breast tissue. Receptors originate from a female donor with breast cancer. Some clones in this sample may be carry-over from other donors' samples.

This clonotype has a count of ten or more. This chain connects TRBV19 to TRBJ2-1, with D hard to call. The CDR3 is made up of 13 amino acids. Germline V gene lookup returns CDR1 LNHDA and CDR2 SQIVND (reference sequence). V shed 3 bases and J shed 4 bases, with 7 bases lying between them. The CDR3 bases are TGTGCCAGTAGTATCGAAGGTTACAATGAGCAGTTCTTC. Translation: CASSIEGYNEQFF.

This sequence joins TRBV7-6 and TRBJ2-3, with TRBD2 matching over 9 bases. Germline V gene data show CDR1 as SGHVS and CDR2 as FNYEAQ. Trimming cost V 4 bases and J 3 bases; bases outside gene matches: 8. CDR3 length: 16 amino acids. The CDR3 sequence: CASSSLAGEVTDTQYF. CDR3 in DNA: TGTGCCAGCAGCTCCTTAGCGGGAGAGGTGACAGATACGCAGTATTTT.

This clonotype was recorded at least ten times. The chain carries TRBV19 and TRBJ2-2; unclear D gene. The CDR3 spans 12 residues. Trimming removed 1 base from V and 5 bases from J, with 2 bases in between. The V gene's germline CDR1 is LNHDA and CDR2 SQIVND (reference sequence). The CDR3 spells CASSIGTGELFF. DNA of the CDR3: TGTGCCAGTAGTATAGGGACCGGGGAGCTGTTTTTT.

Judged by abundance, this clonotype is medium-sized. The J gene is TRBJ1-2, the V gene TRBV20-1; D gene uncertain. The V end was cut by 6 bases, the J end by 4 bases, with 12 bases between. CDR3 length: 12 amino acids. The germline CDR1 and CDR2 sequences are DFQATT and SNEGSKA (reference sequence). CDR3 in amino acids: CSAPAIPYGYTF. DNA of the CDR3: TGCAGTGCCCCTGCGATCCCCTATGGCTACACCTTC.

This clonotype is labeled medium-sized. The rearrangement uses TRBV20-1 and TRBJ1-4, with 10 nucleotides matching TRBD1. V dropped 5 bases and J dropped 8; count of bases not matched to a gene: 8. The CDR3 is 14 amino acids. Looked up from germline, CDR1 is DFQATT and CDR2 is SNEGSKA (reference sequence). CDR3 in amino acids: CSASPGTGDEKLFF. CDR3 in DNA: TGCAGTGCTTCTCCCGGGACAGGGGACGAAAAACTGTTTTTT.

The CDR3: CSAGAGENRREQYF. DNA for the CDR3: TGCAGTGCTGGAGCGGGAGAAAACCGTCGCGAGCAGTACTTC. The V and J genes are TRBV20-1 and TRBJ2-7; 8 nucleotides line up with TRBD2. The CDR3 has 14 residues. With V trimmed by 5 bases and J by 6 bases, 12 bases remained unmatched. Germline CDR1 is DFQATT and CDR2 is SNEGSKA (reference sequence).